Shown below are 15 T cell receptor beta chains from a single sample sequenced in a study of CD4 T cells in relation to SARS-CoV-2 and coronaviruses. Clones were sequenced by immunoSEQ multiplex PCR, and TCRdb holds only the in-frame ones, with some missing. The data show tens of thousands of clones, more than 70% seen once. Before the COVID-19 pandemic, during about 2011-2019, CD4+ T cells were taken from unexposed donors. After ten to eleven days of culture, CD4+ T cells were isolated. These TCRs are of unknown antigen specificity. The specimen was CD4+ T cells from PBMCs, cultured in vitro. Receptors originate from a human donor in good health.

This clone appeared a single time. V gene TRBV6-1 combines with J gene TRBJ2-2, with D uncertain. This CDR3 has 16 residues. Trimming shortened V by 0 bases and J by 2 bases, and 10 bases separated the two germline ends. The germline gives CDR1 MNHNS, CDR2 SASEGT. The CDR3 protein is CASSEAVPENTGELFF. The CDR3 coding sequence is TGTGCCAGCAGTGAAGCGGTGCCAGAAAACACCGGGGAGCTGTTTTTT.

The rearrangement joins TRBV5-1 to TRBJ2-2; D gene ambiguous. Trimming took off 4 bases at V and 1 base at J, with 8 bases between the two ends. The CDR3 loop spans 14 amino acids. Per the germline V gene, CDR1 is SGHRS and CDR2 is YFSETQ. CDR3 in DNA: TGCGCCAGCAGCCCTAGACAGAACACCGGGGAGCTGTTTTTT. Its protein is CASSPRQNTGELFF.

CDR3 region: CASSYNQDRARRGSNQPQHF. CDR3 DNA sequence: TGTGCCAGCAGTTACAACCAGGACAGGGCGAGGAGAGGCAGCAATCAGCCCCAGCATTTT. This chain connects TRBV6-2 or TRBV6-3 to TRBJ1-5, with 8 bases fitting TRBD1. Trimming at V came to 2 bases and at J to 1 base, leaving 16 bases not matched to a gene. CDR1 is MNHEY and CDR2 is SVGEGT in the germline V gene. This CDR3 region has 20 residues.

This clone was seen only a few times. This chain uses TRBV2 with TRBJ2-7; D is perhaps TRBD1 (5 bases). Germline assignment: CDR1 SNHLY and CDR2 FYNNEI. Trimming left V 4 bases short and J 9 bases short, with 13 bases between. The length of the CDR3 is 12 residues. The chain's CDR3 is CASSVRREGQYF. CDR3 nucleotide sequence: TGTGCCAGCAGTGTACGCAGGGAAGGGCAGTACTTC.

The rearrangement joins TRBV23-1 to TRBJ2-4, with D maybe TRBD2 (6 bases). TRBV23-1 falls under the ORF class, with uncertain function. The CDR3 spans 15 residues. V was shortened by 5 bases and J by 0 bases, with 11 bases between the two germline ends. The CDR3: CASSGDSLAKNIQYF. CDR3 coding DNA: TGCGCCAGCAGTGGGGACTCATTAGCCAAAAACATTCAGTACTTC.

The chain uses TRBV19 and TRBJ1-1, with no clear D. Trimming took off 7 bases at V and 6 bases at J, with 15 bases between the two ends. This CDR3 contains 13 residues. The germline V gene encodes CDR1 LNHDA and CDR2 SQIVND (reference sequence). The CDR3 spells CASTQGRISEAFF. Here the CDR3 DNA reads TGTGCCAGTACCCAAGGGAGGATATCTGAAGCTTTCTTT.

This chain joins TRBV9 and TRBJ1-1; 10 positions agree with TRBD1. V trimming: 3 bases; J trimming: 3 bases; junction bases outside the gene matches: 5. This CDR3 region has 15 residues. Germline loops: CDR1 SGDLS, CDR2 YYNGEE. CDR3 nucleotide sequence: TGTGCCAGCAGCGGACAGGGGGCGGGGGACACTGAAGCTTTCTTT. It specifies CASSGQGAGDTEAFF.

V usage is TRBV30 and J usage is TRBJ2-3; D may be TRBD1 (6 bases). The V end was cut by 0 bases, the J end by 5 bases, with 9 bases between. The CDR3 contains 13 residues. Germline V lookup: CDR1 GTSNPN, CDR2 SVGIG (reference sequence). The CDR3 sequence is CAWSVPGVDTQYF. DNA of the CDR3: TGTGCCTGGAGTGTACCAGGGGTAGATACGCAGTATTTT.

This chain uses TRBV11-2 with TRBJ2-7, with D perhaps TRBD2 (6 bases). Germline CDR1 and CDR2: SGHAT and FQNNGV. Trimming took 1 base from V and 2 from J, leaving 9 bases between them. The CDR3 spans 14 residues. The CDR3 nucleotides read TGTGCCAGCAGCTTAGCGGGGGTAGCCTACGAGCAGTACTTC. Protein product: CASSLAGVAYEQYF.

The chain joins TRBV11-2 to TRBJ1-2; TRBD1 is a possible D gene (5 bases). Germline V gene data show CDR1 as SGHAT and CDR2 as FQNNGV. V was pared by 7 bases and J by 4 bases, with 19 bases between. The CDR3 extends over 15 amino acids. For the CDR3, the DNA is TGTGCCAGCACCCAACGGGGCAGGGTGGGCTATGGCTACACCTTC. Its protein product is CASTQRGRVGYGYTF.

This chain joins TRBV6-4 and TRBJ2-7; the D gene could be TRBD1 or TRBD2 (5 bases each). Trimming stripped 4 bases from V and 6 bases from J, with 19 bases between. Germline CDR1 MRHNA, CDR2 SNTAGT. The CDR3 has 15 amino acids. The CDR3 region has the DNA TGTGCCAGCAGTGTATCACCCGGGACCGACTCCGAGCAGTACTTC. It encodes CASSVSPGTDSEQYF.

The rearrangement uses TRBV3-1 (or the pseudogene TRBV3-2) and TRBJ2-1; possibly TRBD1 for D (6 bases). CDR3 length equals 18 residues. Germline-derived CDR1 and CDR2 are LGHDT and YNNKEL (reference sequence). Trimming pared 0 bases from V and 0 bases from J, leaving 15 bases between. CDR3 DNA sequence: TGTGCCAGCAGCCAAGAAATTTGGGGACACCCCTCCTACAATGAGCAGTTCTTC. It codes for CASSQEIWGHPSYNEQFF.

The V gene is TRBV4-3, the J gene TRBJ2-2, with a tentative D call TRBD1 (5 bases). Germline loops: CDR1 LGHNA, CDR2 YSLEER. This CDR3 comprises 16 residues. V lost 0 bases and J 7 bases, leaving 15 bases between the germline ends. The DNA for the CDR3 is TGCGCCAGCAGCCAAGATATTAGTAGGGGTCACGGGGAGCTGTTTTTT. Its translation: CASSQDISRGHGELFF.

The gene calls are TRBV6-2 or TRBV6-3 and TRBJ1-1; no reliable D call. The CDR3 spans 14 residues. Trimming removed 0 bases at V and 3 bases at J, with 8 bases between. Per germline, CDR1 MNHEY and CDR2 SVGEGT. CDR3 DNA: TGTGCCAGCAGTTACTCGAAATCAGACACTGAAGCTTTCTTT. Its translation: CASSYSKSDTEAFF.

The chain is built from TRBV5-1 and TRBJ2-3; tentatively, D is TRBD1 or TRBD2 (5 bases each). The length of the CDR3 is 16 residues. V was pared by 1 base and J by 4 bases, with 16 bases between. The V gene's germline CDR1 is SGHRS and CDR2 YFSETQ. CDR3 DNA: TGCGCCAGCAGCTTGCTAGGAAGGGGAGTCTCAGATACGCAGTATTTT. Protein: CASSLLGRGVSDTQYF.